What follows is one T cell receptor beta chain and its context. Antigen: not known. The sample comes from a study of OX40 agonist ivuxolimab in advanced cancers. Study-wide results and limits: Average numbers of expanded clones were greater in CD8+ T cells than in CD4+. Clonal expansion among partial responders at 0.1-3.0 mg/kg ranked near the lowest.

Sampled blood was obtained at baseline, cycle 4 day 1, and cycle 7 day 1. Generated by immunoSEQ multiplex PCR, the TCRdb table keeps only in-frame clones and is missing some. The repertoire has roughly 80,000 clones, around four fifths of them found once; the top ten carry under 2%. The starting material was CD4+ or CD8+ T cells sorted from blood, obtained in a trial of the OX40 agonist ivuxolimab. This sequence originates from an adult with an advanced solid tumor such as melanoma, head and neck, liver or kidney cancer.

The CDR3 here is CASSLAEPSGRYEQYF. CDR3 bases: TGTGCCAGCAGCTTAGCGGAGCCTAGCGGGAGGTACGAGCAGTACTTC. This chain uses TRBV7-8 with TRBJ2-7; TRBD2 aligns across 11 bases. The CDR3 is 16 amino acids. V lost 0 bases, J lost 4 bases, and 5 bases stayed unmatched. CDR1 SGHVS and CDR2 FQNEAQ come from the germline V gene.